Sequencing of this T cell receptor beta chain was carried out in a study of blood T cell repertoires in COVID-19. In the study overall: Sample material is recorded as cDNA or gDNA derived from T cells, B-cell-depleted T cells, or PBMCs.

As processed by the authors: Using reference gene primer amplification, nucleated cell counts were estimated. Using immunoSEQ multiplex PCR, the repertoire was profiled, and TCRdb retains in-frame clones only, with some absent. V and J calls plus clone size are reproduced from that table; the DNA served to infer D and trimming. The sample holds fewer than 650,000 clones, 85% to 90% seen once. Germline-derived CDR1 and CDR2 are SNHLY and FYNNEI. There are 15 residues in the CDR3. With 1 base removed from V and 3 bases from J, the gap between germline ends came to 9 bases. In Seattle, patients joined the study during active infection and were tracked longitudinally.

This receptor was obtained from a woman in her fifties or sixties with COVID-19, enrolled during active disease. Material for sequencing was peripheral blood. This chain uses TRBV2 with TRBJ2-2; tentative D call: TRBD1 (5 bases). The CDR3 is CASSEVGPDTGELFF. CDR3 sequence (DNA): TGTGCCAGCAGTGAAGTGGGGCCGGACACCGGGGAGCTGTTTTTT.